This T cell receptor beta chain derives from a study of identical twins' blood T cells. Points from the study as a whole: Each donor's most abundant TCRbeta clonotypes shared more CDR3 sequences with her twin than unrelated donors.

The V gene's germline CDR1 is DFQATT and CDR2 SNEGSKA (reference sequence). V lost 0 bases and J lost 4, with 13 bases in between. This CDR3 has 14 amino acids. This clonotype was observed many times. Antigen unknown. Via MiXCR, TCRdb re-called the 5' RACE reads, giving one row per CDR3 protein. The profile shows a few hundred thousand distinct CDR3 sequences, roughly 31% of them singletons. Likely shared infections and vaccines: all three twin pairs were reared together. The specimen was PBMCs. The receptor was derived from a woman between 18 and 55 years old in good health. The gene calls are TRBV20-1 and TRBJ2-7; either TRBD1 or TRBD2 may supply D (5 bases each). The CDR3 here is CSARDSWGTYEQYF. The CDR3 bases are TGCAGTGCTAGAGATTCCTGGGGGACGTACGAGCAGTACTTC.